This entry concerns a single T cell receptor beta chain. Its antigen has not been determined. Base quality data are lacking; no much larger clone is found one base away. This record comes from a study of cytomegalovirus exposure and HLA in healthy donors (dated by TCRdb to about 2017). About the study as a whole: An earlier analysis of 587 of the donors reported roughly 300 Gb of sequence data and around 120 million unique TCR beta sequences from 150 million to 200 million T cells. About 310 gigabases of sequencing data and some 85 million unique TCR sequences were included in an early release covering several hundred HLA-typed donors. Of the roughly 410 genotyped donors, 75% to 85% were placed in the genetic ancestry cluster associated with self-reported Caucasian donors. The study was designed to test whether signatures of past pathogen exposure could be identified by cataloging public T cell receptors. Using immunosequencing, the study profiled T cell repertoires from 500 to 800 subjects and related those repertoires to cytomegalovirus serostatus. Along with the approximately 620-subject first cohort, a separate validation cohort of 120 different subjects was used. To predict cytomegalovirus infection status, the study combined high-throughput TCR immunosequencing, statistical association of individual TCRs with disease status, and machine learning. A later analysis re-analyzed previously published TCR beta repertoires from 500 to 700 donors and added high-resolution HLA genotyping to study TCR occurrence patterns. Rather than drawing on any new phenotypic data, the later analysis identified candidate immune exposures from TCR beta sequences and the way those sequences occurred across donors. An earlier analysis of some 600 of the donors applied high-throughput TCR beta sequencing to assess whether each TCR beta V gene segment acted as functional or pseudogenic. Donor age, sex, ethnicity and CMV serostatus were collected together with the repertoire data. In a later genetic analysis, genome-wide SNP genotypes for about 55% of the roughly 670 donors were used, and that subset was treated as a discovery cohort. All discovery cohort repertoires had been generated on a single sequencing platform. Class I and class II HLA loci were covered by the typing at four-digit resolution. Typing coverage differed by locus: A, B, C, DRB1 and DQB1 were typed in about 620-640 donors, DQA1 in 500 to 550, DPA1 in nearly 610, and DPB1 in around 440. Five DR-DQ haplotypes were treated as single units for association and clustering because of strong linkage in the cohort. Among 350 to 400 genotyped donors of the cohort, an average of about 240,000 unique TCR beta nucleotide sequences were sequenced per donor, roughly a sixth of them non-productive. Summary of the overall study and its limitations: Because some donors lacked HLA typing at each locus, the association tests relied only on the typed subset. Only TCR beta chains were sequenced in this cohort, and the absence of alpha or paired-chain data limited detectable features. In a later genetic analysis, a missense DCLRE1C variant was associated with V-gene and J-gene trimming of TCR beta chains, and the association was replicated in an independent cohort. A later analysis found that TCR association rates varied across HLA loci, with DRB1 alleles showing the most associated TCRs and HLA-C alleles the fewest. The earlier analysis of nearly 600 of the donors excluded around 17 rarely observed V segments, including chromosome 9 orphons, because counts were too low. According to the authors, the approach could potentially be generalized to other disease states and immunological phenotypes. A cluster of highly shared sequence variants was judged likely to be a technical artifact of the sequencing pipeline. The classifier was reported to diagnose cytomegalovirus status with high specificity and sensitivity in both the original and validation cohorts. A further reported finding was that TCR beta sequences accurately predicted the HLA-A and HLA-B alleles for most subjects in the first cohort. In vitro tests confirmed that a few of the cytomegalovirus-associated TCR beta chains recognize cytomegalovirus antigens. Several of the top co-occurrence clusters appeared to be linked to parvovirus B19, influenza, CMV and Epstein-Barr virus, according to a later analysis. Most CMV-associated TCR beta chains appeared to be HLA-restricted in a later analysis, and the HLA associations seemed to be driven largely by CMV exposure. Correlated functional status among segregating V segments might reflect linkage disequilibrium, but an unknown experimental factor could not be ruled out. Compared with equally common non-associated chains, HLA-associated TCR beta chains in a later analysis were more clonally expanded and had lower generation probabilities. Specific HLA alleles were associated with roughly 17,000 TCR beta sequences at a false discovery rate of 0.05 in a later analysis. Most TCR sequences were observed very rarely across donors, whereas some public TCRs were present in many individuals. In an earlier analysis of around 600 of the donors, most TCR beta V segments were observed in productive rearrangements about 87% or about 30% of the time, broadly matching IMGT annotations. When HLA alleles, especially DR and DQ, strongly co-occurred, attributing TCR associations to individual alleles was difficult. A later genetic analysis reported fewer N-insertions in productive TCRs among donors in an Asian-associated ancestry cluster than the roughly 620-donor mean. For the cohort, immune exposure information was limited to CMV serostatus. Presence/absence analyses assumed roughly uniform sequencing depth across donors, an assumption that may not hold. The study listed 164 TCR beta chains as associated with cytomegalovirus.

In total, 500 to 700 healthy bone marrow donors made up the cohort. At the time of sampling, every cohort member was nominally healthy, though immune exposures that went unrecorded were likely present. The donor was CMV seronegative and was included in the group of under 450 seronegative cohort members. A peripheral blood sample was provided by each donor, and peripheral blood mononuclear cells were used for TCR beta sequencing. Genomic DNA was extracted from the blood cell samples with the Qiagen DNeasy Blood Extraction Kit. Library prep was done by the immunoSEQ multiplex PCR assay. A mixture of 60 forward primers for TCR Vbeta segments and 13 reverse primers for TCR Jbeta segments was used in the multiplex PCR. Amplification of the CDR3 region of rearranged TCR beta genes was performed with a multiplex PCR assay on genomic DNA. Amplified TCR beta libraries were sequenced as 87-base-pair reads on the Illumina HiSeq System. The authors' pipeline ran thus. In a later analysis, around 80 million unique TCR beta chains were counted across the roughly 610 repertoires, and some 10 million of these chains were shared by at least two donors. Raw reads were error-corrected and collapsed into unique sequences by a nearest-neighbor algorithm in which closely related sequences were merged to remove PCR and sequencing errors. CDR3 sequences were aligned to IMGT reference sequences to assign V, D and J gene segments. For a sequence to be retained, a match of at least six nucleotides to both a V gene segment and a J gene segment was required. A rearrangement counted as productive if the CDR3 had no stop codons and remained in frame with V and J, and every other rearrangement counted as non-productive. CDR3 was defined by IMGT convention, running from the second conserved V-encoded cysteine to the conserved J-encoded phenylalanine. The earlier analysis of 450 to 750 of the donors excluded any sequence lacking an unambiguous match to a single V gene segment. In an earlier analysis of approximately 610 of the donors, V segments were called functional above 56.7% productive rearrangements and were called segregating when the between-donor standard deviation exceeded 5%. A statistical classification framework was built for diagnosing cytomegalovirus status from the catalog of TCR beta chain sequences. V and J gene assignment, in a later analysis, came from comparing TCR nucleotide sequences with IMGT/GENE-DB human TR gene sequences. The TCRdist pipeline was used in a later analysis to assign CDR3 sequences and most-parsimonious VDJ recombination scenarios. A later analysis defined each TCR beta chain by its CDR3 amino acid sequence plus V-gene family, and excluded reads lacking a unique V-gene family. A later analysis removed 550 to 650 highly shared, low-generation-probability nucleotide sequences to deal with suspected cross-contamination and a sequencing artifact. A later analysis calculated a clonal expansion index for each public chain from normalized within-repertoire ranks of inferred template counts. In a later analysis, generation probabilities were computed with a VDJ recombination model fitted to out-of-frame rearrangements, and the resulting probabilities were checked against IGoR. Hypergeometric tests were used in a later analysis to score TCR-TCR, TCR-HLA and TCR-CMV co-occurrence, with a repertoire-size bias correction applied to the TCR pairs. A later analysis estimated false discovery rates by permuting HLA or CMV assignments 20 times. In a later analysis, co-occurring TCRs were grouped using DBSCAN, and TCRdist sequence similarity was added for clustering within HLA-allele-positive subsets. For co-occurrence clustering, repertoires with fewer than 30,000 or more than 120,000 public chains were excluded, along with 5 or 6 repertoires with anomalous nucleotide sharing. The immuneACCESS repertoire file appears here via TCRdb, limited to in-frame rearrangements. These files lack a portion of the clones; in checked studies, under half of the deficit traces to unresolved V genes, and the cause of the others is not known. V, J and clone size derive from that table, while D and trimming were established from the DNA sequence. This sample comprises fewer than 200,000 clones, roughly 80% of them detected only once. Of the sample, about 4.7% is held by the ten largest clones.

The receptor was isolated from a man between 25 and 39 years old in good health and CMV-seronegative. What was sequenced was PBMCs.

The CDR3 amino acid sequence is: CAISDRGAKRPYEQYF. The nucleotide sequence reads as follows: TGTGCCATCAGTGATCGGGGGGCGAAACGACCCTACGAGCAGTACTTC. The rearranged segments are TRBV10-3 and TRBJ2-7; possibly the D gene is TRBD2, per 7 matching bases. The CDR3 holds 16 amino acids from the cysteine to the phenylalanine. Only the CDR3 DNA stays, 48 bases, in frame from base 1. The germline V gene sets CDR1 to ENHRY and CDR2 to SYGVKD. Cut back by 3 bases and 2 bases, the V and J ends lie 17 bases apart.